This T cell receptor beta chain was sequenced in a study of shared clonotypes between healthy human individuals. Participating donors were healthy, HIV-negative adults free of recent acute infections or vaccinations. The authors divided CD4+ cells into CD45RA+ naive and CD45RA-negative memory subsets. Sequencing used immunoSEQ multiplex PCR; TCRdb keeps in-frame clones, though not all of them. The table lists a few million clones, around 95% of them singletons. V gave up 0 bases and J gave up 6 bases, with 12 bases separating them. This CDR3 region has 16 residues. Per germline, CDR1 KGHSH and CDR2 LQKENI. Points on this clone: Its antigen is unidentified.

General study points: Some naive CD4 clonotypes, roughly 5%, turned up in common across several donors. The represented genetic and exposure-history diversity was limited by the small number of donors.

This receptor was obtained from a man in his late teens or twenties in good health. The specimen was naive CD4+ T cells sorted from blood. Noted subset: CD45RA+ positively selected. The chain is built from TRBV18 and TRBJ1-6, with D uncertain. CDR3 nucleotide sequence: TGTGCCAGCTCACCACCTGCAGGAAGAAGTAATTCACCCCTCCACTTT. The encoded protein is CASSPPAGRSNSPLHF. Complete variable domain (other parts from reference TRBV18 and TRBJ1-6): NAGVMQNPRHLVRRRGQEARLRCSPMKGHSHVYWYRQLPEEGLKFMVYLQKENIIDESGMPKERFSAEFPKEGPSILRIQQVVRGDSAAYFCASSPPAGRSNSPLHFGNGTRLTVT.